The 20 T cell receptor beta chains below were found in one sample sequenced in a study of T cells in Graves' hyperthyroidism and ophthalmopathy. From RNA transcripts, TCR beta CDR3 regions were amplified. During a first-round RT-PCR of the TCR CDR3, the HTBI primer set was used. TCRdb processed the multiplex PCR reads anew with MiXCR; each CDR3 protein has one entry. The profile covers about 740,000 distinct CDR3 sequences, with 14% appearing a single time and 10% to 13% taken by the ten largest. Sequenced input: blood. The receptors here all came from a woman in her late teens or twenties with Graves' hyperthyroidism.

This clonotype was found many times. V and J are TRBV3-1 and TRBJ1-1, with D hard to call. Germline V gene lookup returns CDR1 LGHDT and CDR2 YNNKEL (reference sequence). CDR3 length: 16 residues. Trimming cost V 5 bases and J 5 bases, with 21 bases left between them. The CDR3 nucleotides read TGTGCCAGCAGCACTAGCCGACAATGGGTAGAAACTGAAGCTTTCTTT. The encoded protein is CASSTSRQWVETEAFF.

As for this clonotype: One base away lies a much larger clone, so this may be a sequencing read error. The chain is built from TRBV20-1 and TRBJ1-5; 9 nucleotides agree with TRBD1. Germline V lookup: CDR1 DFQATT, CDR2 SNEGSKA (reference sequence). The CDR3 runs to 15 residues. The CDR3 region is CSALTGGRGNQPQNF. CDR3 in DNA: TGCAGTGCTCTTACAGGGGGCAGAGGCAATCAGCCCCAGAATTTT.

This clonotype was picked up many times. This rearrangement joins TRBV6-2 or TRBV6-3 to TRBJ2-2, with 7 bases identical to TRBD1. Germline V gene sequence: CDR1 MNHEY, CDR2 SVGEGT. This CDR3 region has 16 residues. With V trimmed by 4 bases and J by 4 bases, 9 bases remained unmatched. CDR3 loop: CASSSWTGLGTGELFF. In DNA form, the CDR3 reads TGTGCCAGCAGTTCGTGGACAGGTCTGGGCACCGGGGAGCTGTTTTTT.

This clonotype was seen at least ten times. The V and J genes are TRBV3-1 and TRBJ1-1; no firm D call. The ends were cut back, 4 bases at V and 3 bases at J, with 9 bases in the middle. The CDR3 covers 13 residues. The V gene's germline CDR1 is LGHDT and CDR2 YNNKEL (reference sequence). CDR3 in amino acids: CASSRFRDTEAFF. The CDR3 DNA reads as TGTGCCAGCAGCCGATTCCGGGACACTGAAGCTTTCTTT.

This chain connects TRBV28 to TRBJ2-3, with 11 positions matching TRBD2. The CDR3 is 18 residues long. Germline CDR1 is MDHEN and CDR2 is SYDVKM. Trimming removed 5 bases from V and 2 bases from J; junction bases left unmatched: 12. This CDR3 reads CASSPRRLAGGYTDTQYF. The CDR3 region has the DNA TGTGCCAGCAGTCCCCGTCGCCTAGCGGGAGGCTACACAGATACGCAGTATTTT.

This clonotype was recorded a few times. This rearrangement joins TRBV6-2 or TRBV6-3 to TRBJ1-5; D is uncertain. Trimming shortened V by 6 bases and J by 6 bases, and 9 bases separated the two germline ends. Germline V gives CDR1 MNHEY, CDR2 SVGEGT. This CDR3 spans 12 amino acids. The CDR3 sequence is CASREPTQPQHF. Written as DNA, the CDR3 is TGTGCCAGCAGAGAACCCACTCAGCCCCAGCATTTT.

This clonotype was seen many times. The chain links TRBV12-3 or TRBV12-4 to TRBJ1-2; 10 nucleotides match TRBD1. The CDR3 is made up of 13 amino acids. V shed 8 bases, J shed 5 bases, and the junction held 5 bases outside the gene matches. CDR3: CASRTGGRYGYTF. The CDR3 DNA is TGTGCCAGCCGGACAGGGGGTCGGTATGGCTACACCTTC.

In this sample, this clonotype turned up many times. The chain combines TRBV11-2 with TRBJ2-5; maybe TRBD2 (6 bases). Trimming took 1 base from V and 2 from J, leaving 14 bases between them. There are 16 residues in the CDR3. Germline V gives CDR1 SGHAT, CDR2 FQNNGV. In DNA, the CDR3 is TGTGCCAGCAGCTTAGTTCCGGCGGGATCACAAGAGACCCAGTACTTC. It yields the protein CASSLVPAGSQETQYF.

This sequence joins TRBV28 and TRBJ2-7; 13 positions agree with TRBD2. Trimming took 10 bases from V and 5 from J; bases not matched to a gene: 8. CDR3 length: 14 amino acids. Germline CDR1 is MDHEN and CDR2 is SYDVKM. CDR3 amino acids: CATGTSGIGHEQYF. In DNA form, the CDR3 reads TGTGCCACCGGGACTAGCGGGATAGGCCACGAGCAGTACTTC.

The sample holds a few counts of this clonotype. V usage is TRBV2 and J usage is TRBJ2-3; 7 nucleotides align to TRBD1. J lost 7 bases, V lost 8 bases, and 9 bases had no gene match. CDR3 length: 13 amino acids. Germline V gene sequence: CDR1 SNHLY, CDR2 FYNNEI. The CDR3 region has the DNA TGTGCCAGCGCGTTCGGACAGGCAAATACGCAGTATTTT. The encoded protein is CASAFGQANTQYF.

This sequence joins TRBV6-1 and TRBJ1-5; TRBD1 agrees at 7 bases. CDR1 MNHNS and CDR2 SASEGT come from the germline V gene. Unmatched junction bases numbered 6, after V lost 4 bases and J lost 3 bases. This CDR3 has 15 residues. This chain's CDR3 is CASSVGTEVNQPQHF. The CDR3 nucleotides read TGTGCCAGCAGTGTCGGGACAGAAGTCAATCAGCCCCAGCATTTT.

This clonotype was observed at least ten times. The chain recombines TRBV7-9 with TRBJ2-3; 7 bases align to TRBD1. The CDR3 runs to 15 residues. Trimming cost V 5 bases and J 1 base; bases outside gene matches: 6. The germline V gene has CDR1 SEHNR and CDR2 FQNEAQ (reference sequence). DNA for the CDR3: TGTGCCAGCAGCGCAACCGGGACAGGCACAGATACGCAGTATTTT. Its protein product is CASSATGTGTDTQYF.

The chain employs TRBV19 and TRBJ1-2, with D possibly matching TRBD1 (6 bases). The CDR3 covers 14 residues. The V end lost 3 bases, the J end lost 3 bases, and 11 bases lay between the germline ends. Germline values: CDR1 LNHDA, CDR2 SQIVND (reference sequence). Written as DNA, the CDR3 is TGTGCCAGTAGTATTTCAGGGGATTACTATGGCTACACCTTC. Protein sequence: CASSISGDYYGYTF.

This clonotype was seen more than once but under ten times. The rearrangement joins TRBV20-1 to TRBJ2-2; D is perhaps TRBD2 (6 bases). This CDR3 is built from 16 residues. The germline gives CDR1 DFQATT, CDR2 SNEGSKA (reference sequence). V lost 5 bases and J 4 bases, leaving 20 bases between the germline ends. The CDR3 DNA sequence: TGCAGTGCTTCCGGGCTCCAGGGAGCGGGCACCGGGGAGCTGTTTTTT. Amino acid sequence: CSASGLQGAGTGELFF.

This clonotype was seen ten or more times. CDR3 nucleotides: TGCAGTGCTCCGTCAGACAGGGCCTACGAGCAGTACTTC. It yields the protein CSAPSDRAYEQYF. The rearrangement links TRBV20-1 to TRBJ2-7, with 7 positions matching TRBD1. V shed 5 bases and J 2 bases; nucleotides not matched to a gene: 6. The CDR3 runs 13 residues. CDR1 and CDR2 (germline): DFQATT, SNEGSKA (reference sequence).

The chain joins TRBV13 to TRBJ1-1, with unresolved D. Germline-derived CDR1 and CDR2 are PRHDT and FYEKMQ (reference sequence). There are 15 residues in the CDR3. Trimming shortened V by 8 bases and J by 3 bases, and 19 bases separated the two germline ends. The DNA for the CDR3 is TGTGCCAGCTCACATCAAGGCAGGATGGACACTGAAGCTTTCTTT. As protein: CASSHQGRMDTEAFF.

V is TRBV12-3 or TRBV12-4 and J is TRBJ2-2; maybe TRBD1 (6 bases). This CDR3 spans 13 amino acids. Deletions cut 7 bases from V and 5 bases from J, with 11 bases between. CDR3 DNA sequence: TGTGCCAGCAATTACAGGGTAACCGGGGAGCTGTTTTTT. Translation gives CASNYRVTGELFF.

This clonotype was observed at least ten times. The chain is built from TRBV11-3 and TRBJ2-1; TRBD1 might be the D (6 bases). Germline values: CDR1 SGHNT, CDR2 YENEEA. Deletions cut 7 bases from V and 6 bases from J, with 22 bases between. This CDR3 has 16 residues. The chain's CDR3 is CASNSPGRDTFNEQFF. CDR3 nucleotides: TGTGCCAGCAATTCACCGGGCCGGGACACCTTCAATGAGCAGTTCTTC.

This clonotype was detected many times. The CDR3 sequence: CSARRTSRGGYTF. CDR3 DNA: TGCAGTGCTAGAAGGACGAGCCGTGGAGGCTACACCTTC. This chain uses TRBV20-1 with TRBJ1-2; D uncertain. The CDR3 sequence is 13 residues long. The V gene lost 2 bases and the J gene lost 8 bases, with 15 bases spanning the gap. Germline V gives CDR1 DFQATT, CDR2 SNEGSKA (reference sequence).

This clonotype came up many times. The chain joins TRBV20-1 to TRBJ2-7; D is possibly TRBD2 (5 bases). Per germline, CDR1 DFQATT and CDR2 SNEGSKA (reference sequence). Trimming pared 4 bases from V and 2 bases from J, leaving 15 bases between. CDR3 length equals 14 residues. This CDR3 reads CSAIRAGQPYEQYF. The CDR3 DNA sequence: TGCAGTGCTATTAGGGCGGGCCAACCCTACGAGCAGTACTTC.